This T cell receptor beta chain is drawn from a study of metastatic and nonmetastatic thyroid tumors. About the research overall: Repertoires of blood and of tissue (tumor or nodule) from malignant and benign thyroid patients were compared.

Prior to thyroid surgery, none of the patients had received any treatment. Methods used by the authors: Construction of a distant-metastasis classifier for papillary thyroid cancer relied on CDR3 differences across clinicopathological groups. Using MiXCR, TCRdb reanalyzed the PCR reads. The V and J calls reflect TCRdb's pipeline rather than the authors' work. The data hold about 53,000 clones, with roughly 22% observed a single time. The germline gives CDR1 DFQATT, CDR2 SNEGSKA (reference sequence). This CDR3 region has 11 residues. The V and J ends lost 7 bases and 9 bases, in that order; junction bases with no gene match: 6. Regarding the study as a whole: Reportedly, malignant thyroid tumors had significantly higher TCR beta diversity than benign nodules, in blood and tumor.

The sample holds many counts of this clone. What it recognizes is unknown. This sequence originates from a female donor with papillary thyroid cancer or a benign thyroid nodule (not recorded which). Some clones in this sample may be carry-over from other donors' samples. Material for sequencing was blood. The rearrangement links TRBV20-1 to TRBJ2-1, with 7 bases aligning to TRBD2. The CDR3 coding sequence is TGCAGTGTGAGAGGGAGGGGTGAGCAGTTCTTC. Amino acids: CSVRGRGEQFF.